This entry is about one TCR beta chain. Many counts were recorded for this clonotype. Which antigen it targets is not known. Per-nucleotide qualities are absent, and no much larger clonotype sits a single base away. These data come from a study of T cells in Graves' hyperthyroidism and ophthalmopathy (dated by TCRdb to the late 2010s). In terms of the full investigation: Peripheral blood samples were taken at initial diagnosis, before any treatment was given. To identify distinguishing TCR V-J signatures, a discovery cohort of around 98 patients was used, comprising some 45 with Graves' ophthalmopathy and around 57 with stable Graves' hyperthyroidism. Prospective prediction of ophthalmopathy was tested in an independent validation cohort of some 19 hyperthyroidism patients and roughly 16 patients who later progressed to ophthalmopathy. The 85 to 100 discovery patients were randomly split 7:3 into training and test sets. The study also compared thyroid tissue and blood T-cell repertoires from about six Graves' hyperthyroidism patients. After blood sampling, hyperthyroidism patients were treated with methimazole at a starting dose of 30 mg daily, and ophthalmopathy patients were treated with high-dose intravenous methylprednisolone. According to the paper, TCR Vbeta CDR3 sequencing was carried out on about 140 peripheral blood samples, which came from 40 to 45 ophthalmopathy, some 73 hyperthyroidism and about 17 progressor patients.

The CDR1 and CDR2 encoded by the germline V gene (reference sequence) are MNHEY and SMNVEV. V loses 3 bases, J loses 0 bases, and the germline ends lie 8 bases apart. The CDR3 numbers 14 residues from cysteine through phenylalanine. Only CDR3 DNA is held: 42 bases, read in frame from base 1. Broad study findings and their caveats: Most expanded thyroid clonotypes (frequency above 0.001) were also detected in blood, suggesting blood repertoires may reflect thyroid immune responses. In validation, the model predicted progression to ophthalmopathy with approximately 69% sensitivity and about 73% specificity, a median of around six months before onset. No statistical method was used to set the sample size in advance, and investigators knew the group allocation. Ophthalmopathy was separated from stable hyperthyroidism by a 13 V-J signature model, with 85% to 90% sensitivity and 81% to 82% specificity obtained in cross-validation and 80%/75% obtained in testing.

Amplification of TCR beta CDR3 regions was carried out from RNA transcripts. A first-round RT-PCR of the TCR CDR3 used the HTBI primer set with the Qiagen OneStep RT-PCR kit. Libraries were constructed in a second round of multiplex PCR, after which size selection and purification were carried out. The libraries were sequenced on an Illumina HiSeq2000 using paired-end 100 bp reads. The published analysis was carried out like this. SOAPnuke was used to process the raw data, with reads discarded if the reads contained adapters or uncalled bases, had a mean Phred below 15, or lacked an exact constant-primer or identifier match. High-quality paired reads were merged with COPE v1.2.5, and unique nucleotide sequences were defined as clonotypes. MiTCR v1.1 was used to align the clonotypes against IMGT TRBV, TRBD and TRBJ reference segments. The analysis was restricted to V-J combinations with a frequency above 0.0001, which together covered about 99% of the repertoires. The TCS score was defined as F50 (clonal expansion) divided by E x V (chaos), with BLOSUM62-based TCRdist calculated between CDR3 peptides within each V-J. Welch's t-statistics and random forest reduced approximately 520 V-J features to under 15, which were used in a naive Bayes classifier (R e1071). The public reads were reanalyzed by TCRdb: fastp trimming at Q25, MiXCR alignment, in-frame beta chains only. All rows with the same CDR3 protein become a single entry with the most common DNA and genes. The V and J calls and clone size come from TCRdb's table, not from the authors' own analysis. The sample has fewer than 600,000 distinct CDR3 sequences on record, roughly 15% of them singletons. The ten largest clones represent roughly 13% of the sample.

Stable Graves' hyperthyroidism was defined as no progression to ophthalmopathy during 18 months of follow-up. Hyperthyroidism patients were newly diagnosed, had a disease duration of under 2 months, and were aged 18 to 65 years. Any patient with an uncontrolled infection, another autoimmune disease, pregnancy or lactation was excluded. Clinical symptoms, serum thyroxine and TRAb, thyroid ultrasound, and orbital computed tomography formed the basis for the diagnoses. PBMCs were isolated from around 10 ml of fresh peripheral blood by Ficoll-Paque density gradient centrifugation. Trizol reagent was used to extract total RNA, and RNA quality was then checked on an Agilent 2100 Bioanalyzer.

The source of this sequence is a woman aged 40 to 50 with Graves' hyperthyroidism. The V gene is TRBV27 and the J gene is TRBJ1-1, with no confident D gene call. Source material: blood. The sequenced DNA: TGTGCCAGCAGTTTGGATCCACTGAACACTGAAGCTTTCTTT. This yields the protein CASSLDPLNTEAFF.